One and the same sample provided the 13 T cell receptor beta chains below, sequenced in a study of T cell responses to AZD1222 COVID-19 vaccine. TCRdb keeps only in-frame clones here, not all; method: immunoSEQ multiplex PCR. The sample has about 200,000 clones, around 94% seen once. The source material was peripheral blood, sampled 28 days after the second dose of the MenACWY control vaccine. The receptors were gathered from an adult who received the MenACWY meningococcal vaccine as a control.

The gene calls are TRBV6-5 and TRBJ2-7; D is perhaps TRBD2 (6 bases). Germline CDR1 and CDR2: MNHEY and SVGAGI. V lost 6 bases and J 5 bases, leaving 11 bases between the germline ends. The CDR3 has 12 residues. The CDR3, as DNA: TGTGCCAGCAGCGGGAGAGGCGACGAGCAGTACTTC. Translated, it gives CASSGRGDEQYF.

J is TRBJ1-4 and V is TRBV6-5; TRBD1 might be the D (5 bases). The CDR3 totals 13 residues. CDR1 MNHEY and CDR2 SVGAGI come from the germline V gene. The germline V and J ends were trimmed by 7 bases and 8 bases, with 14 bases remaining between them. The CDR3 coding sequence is TGTGCCAGCATCCGAGGCTCAGGGGAAAAACTGTTTTTT. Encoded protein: CASIRGSGEKLFF.

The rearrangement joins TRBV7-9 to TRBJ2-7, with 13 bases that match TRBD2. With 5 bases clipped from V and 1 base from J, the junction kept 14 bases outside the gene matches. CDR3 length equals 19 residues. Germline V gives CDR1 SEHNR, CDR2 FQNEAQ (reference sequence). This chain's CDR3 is CASSPPPRLAGGRSYEQYF. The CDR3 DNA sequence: TGTGCCAGCAGCCCCCCTCCCCGACTAGCGGGAGGTCGTTCCTACGAGCAGTACTTC.

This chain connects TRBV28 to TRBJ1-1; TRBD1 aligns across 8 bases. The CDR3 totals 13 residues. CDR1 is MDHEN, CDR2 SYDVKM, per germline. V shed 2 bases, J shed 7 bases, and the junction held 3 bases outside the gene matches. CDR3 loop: CASSLQGAGEAFF. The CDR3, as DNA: TGTGCCAGCAGTTTACAGGGGGCCGGTGAAGCTTTCTTT.

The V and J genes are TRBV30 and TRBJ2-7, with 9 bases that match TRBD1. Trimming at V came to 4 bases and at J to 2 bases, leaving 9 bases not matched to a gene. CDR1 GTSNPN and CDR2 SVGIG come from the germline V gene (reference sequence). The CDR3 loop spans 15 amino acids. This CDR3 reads CAWKSPGQGTYEQYF. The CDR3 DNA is TGTGCCTGGAAATCGCCGGGACAGGGCACCTACGAGCAGTACTTC.

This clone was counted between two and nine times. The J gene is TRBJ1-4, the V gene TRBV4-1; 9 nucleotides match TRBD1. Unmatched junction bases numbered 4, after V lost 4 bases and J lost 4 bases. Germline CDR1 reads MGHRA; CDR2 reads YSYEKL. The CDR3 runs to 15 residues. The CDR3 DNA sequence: TGCGCCAGCAGCCTTGGACAGGGGTATAATGAAAAACTGTTTTTT. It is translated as CASSLGQGYNEKLFF.

The CDR3 coding sequence is TGTGCCAGCAGCTTAGTCCAGGGAGGCACTGAAGCTTTCTTT. Translated, it gives CASSLVQGGTEAFF. V and J are TRBV7-8 and TRBJ1-1; D might be TRBD1 (5 bases). Trimming cost V 1 base and J 4 bases, with 10 bases left between them. The CDR3 is made up of 14 amino acids. CDR1 is SGHVS, CDR2 FQNEAQ, per germline.

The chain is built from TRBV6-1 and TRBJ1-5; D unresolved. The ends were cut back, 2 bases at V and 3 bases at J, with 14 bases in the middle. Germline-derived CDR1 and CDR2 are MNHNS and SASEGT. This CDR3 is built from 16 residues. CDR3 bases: TGTGCCAGCAGTGAAAGTGTGGCCCAGGCCAATCAGCCCCAGCATTTT. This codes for CASSESVAQANQPQHF.

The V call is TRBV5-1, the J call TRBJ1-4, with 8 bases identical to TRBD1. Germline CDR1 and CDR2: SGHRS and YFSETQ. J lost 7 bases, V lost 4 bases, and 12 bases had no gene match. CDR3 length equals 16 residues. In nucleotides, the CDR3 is TGCGCCAGCAGCCCAGGGGGCAACACTCAAGGTGAAAAACTGTTTTTT. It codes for CASSPGGNTQGEKLFF.

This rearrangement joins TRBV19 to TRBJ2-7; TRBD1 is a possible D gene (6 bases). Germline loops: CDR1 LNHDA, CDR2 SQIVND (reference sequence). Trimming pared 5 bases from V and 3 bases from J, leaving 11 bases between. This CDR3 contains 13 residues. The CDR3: CASSVTGYYEQYF. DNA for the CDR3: TGTGCCAGTAGTGTTACAGGGTACTACGAGCAGTACTTC.

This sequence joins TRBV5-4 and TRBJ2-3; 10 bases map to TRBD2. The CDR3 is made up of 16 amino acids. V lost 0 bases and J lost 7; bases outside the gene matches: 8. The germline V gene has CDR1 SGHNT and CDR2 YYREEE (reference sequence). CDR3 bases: TGTGCCAGCAGCTTGGATCCTAGCGGGAGCTTCCATACGCAGTATTTT. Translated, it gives CASSLDPSGSFHTQYF. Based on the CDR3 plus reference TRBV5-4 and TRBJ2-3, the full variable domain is ETGVTQSPTHLIKTRGQQVTLRCSSQSGHNTVSWYQQALGQGPQFIFQYYREEENGRGNFPPRFSGLQFPNYSSELNVNALELDDSALYLCASSLDPSGSFHTQYFGPGTRLTVL.

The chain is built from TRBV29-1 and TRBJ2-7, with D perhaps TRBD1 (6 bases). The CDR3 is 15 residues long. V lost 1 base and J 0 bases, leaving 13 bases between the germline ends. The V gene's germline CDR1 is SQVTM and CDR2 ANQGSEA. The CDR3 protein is CSVEVGAGASYEQYF. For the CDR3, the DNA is TGCAGCGTTGAAGTTGGGGCAGGGGCCTCCTACGAGCAGTACTTC.

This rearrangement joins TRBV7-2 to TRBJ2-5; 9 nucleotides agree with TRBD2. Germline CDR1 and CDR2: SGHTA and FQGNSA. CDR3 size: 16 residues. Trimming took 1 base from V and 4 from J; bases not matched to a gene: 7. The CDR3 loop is CASSLGLTSGRETQYF. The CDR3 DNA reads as TGTGCCAGCAGCTTAGGGCTCACTAGCGGGCGAGAGACCCAGTACTTC.